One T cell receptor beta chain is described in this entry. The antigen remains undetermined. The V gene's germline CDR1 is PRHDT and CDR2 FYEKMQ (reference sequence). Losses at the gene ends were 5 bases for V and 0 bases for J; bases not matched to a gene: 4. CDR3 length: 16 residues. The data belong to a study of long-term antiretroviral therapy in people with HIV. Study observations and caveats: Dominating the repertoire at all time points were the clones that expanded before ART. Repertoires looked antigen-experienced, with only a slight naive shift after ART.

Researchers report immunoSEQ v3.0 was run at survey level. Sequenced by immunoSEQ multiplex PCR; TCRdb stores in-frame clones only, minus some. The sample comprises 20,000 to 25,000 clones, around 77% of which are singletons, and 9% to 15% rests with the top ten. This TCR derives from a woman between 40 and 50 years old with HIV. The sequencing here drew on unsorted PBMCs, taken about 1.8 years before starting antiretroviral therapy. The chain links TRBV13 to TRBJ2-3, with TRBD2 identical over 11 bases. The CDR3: CASSLSGGDSTDTQYF. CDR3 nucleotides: TGTGCCAGCAGCCTTAGCGGGGGGGATAGCACAGATACGCAGTATTTT.